The rows below give T cell receptor beta chains drawn from one sample of a study of spatial heterogeneity in lung cancer. TCRdb processed the 5' RACE reads anew with MiXCR; each CDR3 protein has one entry. Of about 47,000 distinct CDR3 sequences in the sample, 7.4% were seen once. The sample here was PBMCs, taken at follow-up. The receptors come from a female donor with early-stage non-small cell lung cancer. The CDR3 runs from the conserved cysteine through the conserved F or W. A D gene is named only where the DNA matches it firmly. Size tells how often a clone was seen (once, few, many) or the class of an expanded clone, and some rows leave it out.

v_gene	j_gene	abundance	d_gene	CDR3aa	CDR3nt
TRBV7-9	TRBJ2-3	few	NA	CATDSLTDTQYF	TGTGCCACGGATTCCCTCACAGATACGCAGTATTTT
TRBV27	TRBJ1-1	NA	TRBD1	CASSSDRGIRNTEAFF	TGTGCCAGCAGTTCCGACAGGGGCATACGGAACACTGAAGCTTTCTTT
TRBV9	TRBJ2-3	NA	NA	CVSSVAEGTPPDTQYF	TGTGTCAGCAGCGTAGCTGAAGGGACCCCACCAGATACGCAGTATTTT
TRBV2	TRBJ1-3	NA	NA	CASSESQIGNTIYF	TGTGCCAGCAGTGAAAGCCAGATTGGAAACACCATATATTTT
TRBV18	TRBJ2-2	many	NA	CASSPAGSGELFF	TGTGCCAGCTCACCAGCAGGGTCCGGGGAGCTGTTTTTT
TRBV20-1	TRBJ2-1	many	NA	CSARWRGSYNEQFF	TGCAGTGCTAGATGGCGGGGATCCTACAATGAGCAGTTCTTC
TRBV21-1	TRBJ1-3	few	NA	CASSPPKVHSGNTIYF	TGTGCCAGTAGCCCCCCAAAAGTCCACTCTGGAAACACCATATATTTT
TRBV12-3/TRBV12-4	TRBJ2-2	many	NA	CASTKGRSGELFF	TGTGCCAGCACGAAGGGTCGTTCCGGGGAGCTGTTTTTT
TRBV20-1	TRBJ2-5	NA	TRBD2	CSARLAGVYQETQYF	TGCAGTGCTAGACTAGCGGGGGTTTACCAAGAGACCCAGTACTTC
TRBV12-3/TRBV12-4	TRBJ2-7	many	NA	CASSQLLSYEQYF	TGTGCCAGCAGTCAACTGCTGTCCTACGAGCAGTACTTC
TRBV27	TRBJ1-2	few	TRBD1	CASSTGAPNYGYTF	TGTGCCAGCAGTACAGGGGCCCCTAACTATGGCTACACCTTC
TRBV5-1	TRBJ1-5	many	NA	CASSLEGISNQPQHF	TGCGCCAGCAGCTTAGAGGGGATTAGCAATCAGCCCCAGCATTTT
TRBV29-1	TRBJ1-1	NA	TRBD1	CSVGTAYEHTEAFF	TGCAGCGTCGGGACAGCCTATGAACACACTGAAGCTTTCTTT
TRBV7-9	TRBJ1-2	many	NA	CASSGVWEYGYTF	TGTGCCAGCTCCGGGGTGTGGGAATATGGCTACACCTTC
TRBV5-5	TRBJ1-3	many	NA	CASSLYHAEYTIYF	TGTGCCAGCAGCTTGTACCATGCTGAGTACACCATATATTTT
TRBV12-3/TRBV12-4	TRBJ1-4	many	NA	CASSPARGIEKLFF	TGTGCCAGCAGCCCCGCGCGCGGGATCGAAAAACTGTTTTTT
TRBV19	TRBJ1-2	NA	TRBD1	CAADRGPTFGGYTF	TGTGCCGCAGACAGGGGGCCTACTTTCGGTGGCTACACCTTC
TRBV4-1	TRBJ2-7	many	NA	CASSPSLDYEQYF	TGCGCCAGCAGCCCATCACTAGACTACGAGCAGTACTTC
TRBV11-2	TRBJ2-1	many	TRBD2	CASSSRLAGDNEQFF	TGTGCCAGCAGCTCGCGTCTAGCGGGGGACAATGAGCAGTTCTTC
TRBV12-5	TRBJ2-2	few	TRBD1	CASGPGQGFGGELFF	TGTGCTAGTGGCCCGGGACAGGGCTTCGGCGGGGAGCTGTTTTTT
TRBV3-1	TRBJ2-7	many	NA	CASSQISSGNYEQYF	TGTGCCAGCAGCCAAATCTCCTCAGGGAATTACGAGCAGTACTTC
TRBV13	TRBJ2-5	few	TRBD2	CASSSPGLAKETQYF	TGTGCCAGCAGCTCCCCGGGACTAGCAAAGGAGACCCAGTACTTC
TRBV24-1	TRBJ2-3	many	NA	CATSDSRGRQDTQYF	TGTGCCACCAGTGATTCTAGAGGGCGGCAGGATACGCAGTATTTT
TRBV29-1	TRBJ2-3	few	TRBD2	CSVVGSGGSRGIDTQYF	TGCAGCGTTGTGGGTAGCGGGGGATCACGGGGGATAGATACGCAGTATTTT
TRBV5-4	TRBJ1-2	many	NA	CASSGSEGSPLGGYTF	TGTGCCAGCAGCGGCTCGGAAGGCTCCCCCCTGGGTGGCTACACCTTC
TRBV9	TRBJ1-6	NA	TRBD1	CASSVEGALGSPLHF	TGTGCCAGCAGCGTAGAGGGGGCGTTAGGTTCACCCCTCCACTTT
TRBV9	TRBJ2-6	few	NA	CASSVGDLSSGANVLTF	TGTGCCAGCAGCGTAGGAGATTTGAGCTCTGGGGCCAACGTCCTGACTTTC
TRBV6-2/TRBV6-3	TRBJ2-5	few	TRBD2	CASSYLGTRQETQYF	TGTGCCAGCAGTTACTTGGGGACTAGACAGGAGACCCAGTACTTC
TRBV24-1	TRBJ2-2	many	TRBD1	CATSDPTGAANTGELFF	TGTGCCACCAGTGACCCGACAGGGGCCGCCAACACCGGGGAGCTGTTTTTT
TRBV28	TRBJ2-7	many	TRBD2	CASMPGLAGGYEQYF	TGTGCCAGCATGCCGGGACTAGCGGGGGGTTACGAGCAGTACTTC
TRBV3-1	TRBJ2-5	many	NA	CASSHGSGETQYF	TGTGCCAGCAGCCACGGTAGCGGTGAGACCCAGTACTTC
TRBV20-1	TRBJ2-5	few	NA	CSATPGIQETQYF	TGCAGTGCCACCCCGGGGATCCAAGAGACCCAGTACTTC
TRBV7-2	TRBJ1-6	NA	NA	CASSSSLPPPLHF	TGTGCCAGCAGCTCATCGCTACCACCACCCCTCCACTTT
TRBV27	TRBJ2-3	many	NA	CASRSRPLGDTQYF	TGTGCCAGCAGAAGCCGGCCCTTAGGGGATACGCAGTATTTT
TRBV5-1	TRBJ1-1	many	TRBD1	CASSPGTGGRQF	TGCGCCAGCAGCCCCGGGACAGGGGGCCGCCAGTTT
TRBV12-3/TRBV12-4	TRBJ1-5	few	NA	CASSTTMRGMGQPQHF	TGTGCCAGCAGTACAACGATGAGGGGGATGGGACAGCCCCAGCATTTT
TRBV7-2	TRBJ2-5	NA	TRBD2	CASSQSGGAGETQYF	TGTGCCAGCAGCCAAAGCGGGGGGGCCGGAGAGACCCAGTACTTC
TRBV6-5	TRBJ2-5	many	NA	CASSQGHQETQYF	TGTGCCAGCAGTCAGGGGCATCAAGAGACCCAGTACTTC